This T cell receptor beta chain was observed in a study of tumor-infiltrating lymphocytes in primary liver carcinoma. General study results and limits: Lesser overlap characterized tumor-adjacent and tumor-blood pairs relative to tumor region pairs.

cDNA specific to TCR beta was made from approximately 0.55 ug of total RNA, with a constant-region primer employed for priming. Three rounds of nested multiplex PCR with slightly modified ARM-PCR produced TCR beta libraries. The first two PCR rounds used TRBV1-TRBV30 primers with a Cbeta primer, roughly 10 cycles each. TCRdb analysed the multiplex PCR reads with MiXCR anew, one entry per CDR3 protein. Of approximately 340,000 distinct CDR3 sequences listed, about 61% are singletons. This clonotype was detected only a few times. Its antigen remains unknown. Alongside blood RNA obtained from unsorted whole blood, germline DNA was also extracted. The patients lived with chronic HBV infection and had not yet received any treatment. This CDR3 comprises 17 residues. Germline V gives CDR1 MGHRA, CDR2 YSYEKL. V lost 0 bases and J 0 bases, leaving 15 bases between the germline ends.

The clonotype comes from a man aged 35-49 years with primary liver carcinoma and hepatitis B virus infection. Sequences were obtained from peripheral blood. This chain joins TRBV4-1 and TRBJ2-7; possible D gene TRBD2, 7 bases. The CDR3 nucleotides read TGCGCCAGCAGCCAAGATCAGCGGGACACCTACTCCTACGAGCAGTACTTC. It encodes CASSQDQRDTYSYEQYF.